The source of this TCR beta chain is a study of beta chain features in type 1 diabetes. For the study at large: The patients were much like the healthy donors in age, gender and cell yields. Investigators examined nearly 110,000,000 sorted cells across all samples. Findings and caveats of the study: Reduced insertions and increased deletions marked VDJ junctions in type 1 diabetes patients.

Each of the CD4+ naive, central memory, regulatory and stem cell-like memory populations was sorted via CD45RO/CCR7/CD25/CD127/CD95/CD27. With respect to this clone: Antigen specificity is unknown.

This CDR3 is built from 14 residues. Trimming cost V 4 bases and J 9 bases; bases outside gene matches: 9. Germline CDR1 SQVTM, CDR2 ANQGSEA. Expressed TCRB transcripts were sequenced because the isolated RNA had all been reverse transcribed beforehand. Data came from immunoSEQ multiplex PCR; TCRdb stores just in-frame clones and leaves some out. The sample consists of just over 450,000 clones, about 29% of them appearing once. Material for sequencing was naive CD4+ T cells from blood. The clonotype originates from a man between 18 and 29 years old in good health. The chain has TRBV29-1 and TRBJ2-1; 10 bases are a match to TRBD2. The chain's CDR3 is CSVVSSGRGGEQFF. For the CDR3, the DNA is TGCAGCGTTGTATCTAGCGGGAGAGGTGGTGAGCAGTTCTTC.